The rows below give T cell receptor beta chains drawn from one sample of a study of response to subunit inactivated influenza vaccine. TCRdb processed the RT-PCR reads anew with MiXCR; each CDR3 protein has one entry. Among about half a million distinct CDR3 sequences listed, roughly 9.7% were seen once. The sample in question was PBMCs from blood, obtained about 6 weeks after vaccination. Receptors were obtained from a man between 45 and 60 years old who received an inactivated influenza vaccine. Both conserved end residues are part of each CDR3. A D gene is named only where the DNA matches it firmly. Not every row has a clone size; where given, it reads once, few, many or a size class.

cdr3_nt cdr3_aa d_call j_call v_call clone_size
TGTGCCAGCAGCCCTCGACTAGCGGGGTATTACGAGCAGTACTTC CASSPRLAGYYEQYF TRBD2 TRBJ2-7 TRBV12-3/TRBV12-4 .
TGCAGTGCTCGACGGACCGGGACTGGGGGTGGGGAGCAGTACTTC CSARRTGTGGGEQYF . TRBJ2-7 TRBV20-1 many
TGCAGTGCTCAAGCGGAAAACACCGGGGAGCTGTTTTTT CSAQAENTGELFF . TRBJ2-2 TRBV20-1 .
TGTGCCAGCAGCTTCCTGAATGAAAAACTGTTTTTT CASSFLNEKLFF . TRBJ1-4 TRBV12-3/TRBV12-4 many
TGTGTCAGTAGTATAGTCGCGGCAGAGAATCAGCCCCAGCATTTT CVSSIVAAENQPQHF . TRBJ1-5 TRBV19 .
TGTGCCAGCCAGCGGGACAGGGGCACAGATACGCAGTATTTT CASQRDRGTDTQYF TRBD1 TRBJ2-3 TRBV2 .
TGTGCCAGCAGCTCGGACAGACAAGAGACCCAGTACTTC CASSSDRQETQYF . TRBJ2-5 TRBV7-2 many
TGTGCCAGCAGTTTAGGCCTAGCGTTTAACACCGGGGAGCTGTTTTTT CASSLGLAFNTGELFF . TRBJ2-2 TRBV12-3/TRBV12-4 many
TGCGCCAGCAGCCAGTTTAGTCGAAATGAGCAGTTCTTC CASSQFSRNEQFF . TRBJ2-1 TRBV4-3 many
TGTGCCAGCAGTTCGGGTGGGGATGGGGAAAAACTGTTTTTT CASSSGGDGEKLFF . TRBJ1-4 TRBV28 .
TGTGCCAGCAGCCAACAAAGCCGGGGGCAGGAGTTCTTC CASSQQSRGQEFF . TRBJ2-1 TRBV7-2 few
TGCGCCAGCAGCTTGGGGCAGGCCAGGGATACGCAGTATTTT CASSLGQARDTQYF . TRBJ2-3 TRBV5-1 many
TGTGCCAGCAGTTTTCAGGGCCGGCGGGGCGAGCAGTACTTC CASSFQGRRGEQYF . TRBJ2-7 TRBV28 .
TGTGCCAGCAGCTTATCTAGGACTAGCTCCTACGAGCAGTACTTC CASSLSRTSSYEQYF TRBD2 TRBJ2-7 TRBV7-2 .
TGTGCCAGCTCACCACCGACGGGGCCCGAGACCCAGTACTTC CASSPPTGPETQYF . TRBJ2-5 TRBV18 .
TGTGCCAGCAGCTTAGTACCAGCGTTTTCCTACGAGCAGTACTTC CASSLVPAFSYEQYF . TRBJ2-7 TRBV7-2 .
TGTGCCAGCAGTTACTCTAGCAGTCGGGCGGACGAGCAGTACTTC CASSYSSSRADEQYF . TRBJ2-7 TRBV6-5 many
TGCAGCGTTGAAAGCGTACAGGGGGAAGAGACCCAGTACTTC CSVESVQGEETQYF TRBD1 TRBJ2-5 TRBV29-1 few
TGTGCCAGCAGCTTGGACGCGTTCTCCTATAATTCACCCCTCCACTTT CASSLDAFSYNSPLHF . TRBJ1-6 TRBV5-5 many
TGTGCCAGCAGCGGCTTTAGCGGGGGCCTATACAATGAGCAGTTCTTC CASSGFSGGLYNEQFF TRBD2 TRBJ2-1 TRBV28 .
TGTGCCACCAGCTCGGGACAGCTGAATGAGCAGTTCTTC CATSSGQLNEQFF TRBD1 TRBJ2-1 TRBV15 many
TGTGCCAGCAGCTCATCAGGACAGGGCGCCCCTTCGGAATTC CASSSSGQGAPSEF TRBD1 TRBJ2-5 TRBV7-9 few
TGCGCCAGCAGCTTGCGACCCCCTGGATTAGCGGGAGGCCACACAGATACGCAGTATTTT CASSLRPPGLAGGHTDTQYF TRBD2 TRBJ2-3 TRBV5-1 .
TGCAGTGCTAGCCGGGACTTGGGTGAGCAGTTCTTC CSASRDLGEQFF . TRBJ2-1 TRBV20-1 .
TGCAGTGCTAATGACAGGTTTTTGACTGAAGCTTTCTTT CSANDRFLTEAFF . TRBJ1-1 TRBV20-1 few
TGTGCCAGCAGCGACGATCCCCCCGACTTC CASSDDPPDF . TRBJ2-4 TRBV7-9 .
TGTGCCAGCAGCCAAACTTCACAGGGGGCGAAAGCTTTCTTT CASSQTSQGAKAFF TRBD1 TRBJ1-1 TRBV3-1 .
TGTGCCAGCAGTTACTTCAGGAGACCGAACACTGAAGCTTTCTTT CASSYFRRPNTEAFF . TRBJ1-1 TRBV6-5 many
TGTGCCAGCAGAAGGGGGGGGACTACAGAGACCCAGTACTTC CASRRGGTTETQYF . TRBJ2-5 TRBV2 few
TGTGCCAGCAGTTCCGGGGGCACACTTCTCCAGCAGTACTTC CASSSGGTLLQQYF . TRBJ2-7 TRBV28 many
TGTGCCAGCAGCGCTGAGCGGGTAACAGGAGAGACCCAGTACTTC CASSAERVTGETQYF . TRBJ2-5 TRBV9 .
TGTGCCAGCAGCTTCATGAGCGGGTCCTACAATGAGCAGTTCTTC CASSFMSGSYNEQFF . TRBJ2-1 TRBV7-3 .
TGTGCCAGCAGCGCAGACGTGGCAACTAATGAAAAACTGTTTTTT CASSADVATNEKLFF . TRBJ1-4 TRBV7-9 many
TGTGCCATCAGTGAGAACGGGAGGCTATGGTACTTC CAISENGRLWYF TRBD2 TRBJ2-7 TRBV10-3 .
TGCGCCAGCAGCCAAGAGAGGGACACCCACGAGCAGTACTTC CASSQERDTHEQYF . TRBJ2-7 TRBV4-3 .
TGTGCCAGCAGTCTCCGGGTCCAAGAGACCCAGTACTTC CASSLRVQETQYF . TRBJ2-5 TRBV12-3/TRBV12-4 few
TGTGCCATCAGTCCTCGGGGCCCGAACACCGGGGAGCTGTTTTTT CAISPRGPNTGELFF . TRBJ2-2 TRBV10-3 few
TGTGCCAGCAGCCTACTACCCGGGAACTATGGCTACACCTTC CASSLLPGNYGYTF . TRBJ1-2 TRBV12-3/TRBV12-4 many
TGTGCCAGCAGCTTAAGTTACGGTCTTAGAGGATACGAGCAGTACTTC CASSLSYGLRGYEQYF . TRBJ2-7 TRBV7-9 .
TGTGCCAGCAGTGGACTCAACTATGGCTACACCTTC CASSGLNYGYTF . TRBJ1-2 TRBV6-2/TRBV6-3 .
TGTGCCAGCAGCTTGGCCAGGCTCTACACCTTC CASSLARLYTF . TRBJ1-2 TRBV5-6 .
TGTGCCAGCAGTACCGGGACAGAGCAAGAGACCCAGTACTTC CASSTGTEQETQYF TRBD1 TRBJ2-5 TRBV12-3/TRBV12-4 .
TGCAGTGCCCGACCAGAAACTGGAAACACCATATATTTT CSARPETGNTIYF . TRBJ1-3 TRBV20-1 many
TGTGCCAGCAGTGAGGACAGGGTTGGCTACACCTTC CASSEDRVGYTF TRBD1 TRBJ1-2 TRBV2 few
TGTGCCAGCAGCTCCGGCGCTCGTTACGAGCAGTACTTC CASSSGARYEQYF . TRBJ2-7 TRBV7-2 .
TGTGCCACCAGGGGGACAGGCACAGATACGCAGTATTTT CATRGTGTDTQYF TRBD1 TRBJ2-3 TRBV24-1 many
TGTGCCAGCACTAAGGACAGGGGCAATCAGCCCCAGCATTTT CASTKDRGNQPQHF TRBD1 TRBJ1-5 TRBV2 few